These 29 T cell receptor beta chains were sequenced from one sample in a study of shared clonotypes between healthy human individuals. Data came from immunoSEQ multiplex PCR; TCRdb stores just in-frame clones and leaves some out. The sample carries about 490,000 clones, over 60% recorded once. The specimen sequenced was PBMCs. The receptor set was obtained from a woman between 40 and 55 years old in good health. Some clones in this sample may be carry-over from other donors' samples.

The V call is TRBV19, the J call TRBJ1-4; D is ambiguous. CDR3 size: 13 residues. With 9 bases removed from V and 3 bases from J, the gap between germline ends came to 11 bases. CDR1 and CDR2 (germline): LNHDA, SQIVND (reference sequence). Here the CDR3 reads CASQVNPNEKLFF. CDR3 bases: TGTGCCAGCCAGGTGAATCCTAATGAAAAACTGTTTTTT.

The J gene is TRBJ2-1, the V gene TRBV15, with TRBD2 matching over 9 bases. Trimming cost V 5 bases and J 8 bases; bases outside gene matches: 19. Germline loops: CDR1 LNHNV, CDR2 YYDKDF (reference sequence). There are 18 residues in the CDR3. CDR3 protein: CATSRRTSVGPDHDEQFF. CDR3 DNA sequence: TGTGCCACCAGCCGTAGGACTAGCGTGGGTCCGGATCACGATGAGCAGTTCTTC.

The genes are TRBV7-3 and TRBJ2-2; no clear D gene. Germline loops: CDR1 SGHTA, CDR2 FQGTGA. The CDR3 runs 13 residues. V lost 5 bases and J lost 1, with 5 bases in between. In DNA, the CDR3 is TGTGCCAGCAGCCACCAGAACACCGGGGAGCTGTTTTTT. The encoded protein is CASSHQNTGELFF.

Notes on this clone: A much larger clone is a single base away; this may be a read error. The chain is built from TRBV7-6 and TRBJ2-1, with 8 bases identical to TRBD1. This CDR3 contains 13 residues. With 4 bases clipped from V and 6 bases from J, the junction kept 2 bases outside the gene matches. CDR1 is SGHVS, CDR2 FNYEAQ, per germline. Here the CDR3 reads CASSSDRGNEQFF. CDR3 DNA: TGTGCCAGCAGCTCAGACAGGGGCAATGAGCAGTTCTTC.

This clone was recorded at least ten times. The rearrangement uses TRBV13 and TRBJ2-7, with D tentatively TRBD2 (6 bases). V lost 5 bases and J lost 7, with 12 bases in between. The germline V gene encodes CDR1 PRHDT and CDR2 FYEKMQ (reference sequence). CDR3 length: 12 residues. CDR3 residues: CASSPRGLEQYF. The CDR3 nucleotides are TGTGCCAGCAGCCCCCGGGGGTTAGAGCAGTACTTC. Filled out from reference TRBV13 and TRBJ2-7, the complete variable domain reads AAGVIQSPRHLIKEKRETATLKCYPIPRHDTVYWYQQGPGQDPQFLISFYEKMQSDKGSIPDRFSAQQFSDYHSELNMSSLELGDSALYFCASSPRGLEQYFGPGTRLTVT.

This rearrangement joins TRBV4-3 to TRBJ2-3, with 9 positions matching TRBD2. CDR3 size: 18 residues. V was clipped by 3 bases and J by 1 base; unmatched bases: 11. Germline-derived CDR1 and CDR2 are LGHNA and YSLEER. The CDR3 loop reads CASSQTLAGFGGTDTQYF. The CDR3 region has the DNA TGCGCCAGCAGCCAGACCCTAGCGGGGTTCGGGGGCACAGATACGCAGTATTTT.

The chain is built from TRBV5-1 and TRBJ1-5, with no clear D. The CDR3 loop spans 15 amino acids. Germline lookup yields CDR1 SGHRS and CDR2 YFSETQ. The V end was cut by 0 bases, the J end by 4 bases, with 11 bases between. CDR3 protein: CASSLADPRNQPQHF. DNA for the CDR3: TGCGCCAGCAGCTTGGCCGACCCCCGGAATCAGCCCCAGCATTTT.

This clone is a singleton in its sample. The chain combines TRBV9 with TRBJ2-7; weak D call: TRBD2 (6 bases). V dropped 4 bases and J dropped 2 bases, with 16 bases sitting between them. The germline V gene has CDR1 SGDLS and CDR2 YYNGEE. The CDR3 runs 15 residues. CDR3 nucleotides: TGTGCCAGCAGCCCAGGGAGGCACCTCACCTACGAGCAGTACTTC. Protein product: CASSPGRHLTYEQYF.

The rearrangement joins TRBV19 to TRBJ1-2; D might be TRBD1 (5 bases). Germline values: CDR1 LNHDA, CDR2 SQIVND (reference sequence). The CDR3 runs 12 residues. The ends were cut back, 8 bases at V and 7 bases at J, with 14 bases in the middle. CDR3 DNA sequence: TGTGCCAGTGGTCCGCCGGGGGGTGGCTACACCTTC. It is translated as CASGPPGGGYTF.

This chain joins TRBV5-4 and TRBJ2-7; 14 nucleotides line up with TRBD2. Germline assignment: CDR1 SGHNT and CDR2 YYREEE (reference sequence). The CDR3 contains 15 residues. The trim removed 3 bases at V and 6 bases at J, leaving 5 bases unmatched. CDR3 loop: CASSSGLAGGLEQYF. The DNA for the CDR3 is TGTGCCAGCAGCTCAGGACTAGCGGGAGGTCTCGAGCAGTACTTC.

This clone was seen ten or more times. The DNA for the CDR3 is TGTGCCAGCAGCTTTAATCAGCCCCAGCATTTT. Encoded protein: CASSFNQPQHF. The rearrangement uses TRBV5-8 and TRBJ1-5; D not certain. Germline V gene lookup returns CDR1 SGHTS and CDR2 YDEGEE. The V end lost 2 bases, the J end lost 4 bases, and 1 base lay between the germline ends. The CDR3 is made up of 11 amino acids.

V is TRBV27 and J is TRBJ2-7; TRBD2 matches 15 bases. The V gene end was trimmed by 2 bases and the J gene end by 4 bases; junction bases not matched to a gene: 0. The germline V gene has CDR1 MNHEY and CDR2 SMNVEV (reference sequence). The CDR3 length is 15 residues. CDR3 sequence (DNA): TGTGCCAGCAGTTTAGGGACTAGCGGGAGGTACGAGCAGTACTTC. This encodes CASSLGTSGRYEQYF.

Only one count was recorded for this clone. The chain couples TRBV7-3 to TRBJ1-2, with D possibly TRBD1 on 6 matching bases. The CDR3 contains 15 residues. The germline CDR1 and CDR2 sequences are SGHTA and FQGTGA. V dropped 5 bases and J dropped 0 bases, with 13 bases sitting between them. This CDR3 is CASSPYRDSNYGYTF. Written as DNA, the CDR3 is TGTGCCAGCAGCCCCTACAGGGACTCTAACTATGGCTACACCTTC.

V is TRBV18 and J is TRBJ2-1; maybe TRBD2 (5 bases). Germline V gene lookup returns CDR1 KGHSH and CDR2 LQKENI. The CDR3 loop spans 15 amino acids. V gave up 2 bases and J gave up 2 bases, with 10 bases separating them. The CDR3 sequence: CASSPMAGPYNEQFF. The CDR3 DNA reads as TGTGCCAGCTCACCAATGGCGGGCCCCTACAATGAGCAGTTCTTC.

The chain has TRBV2 and TRBJ1-5; D remains ambiguous. Per the germline V gene, CDR1 is SNHLY and CDR2 is FYNNEI. The CDR3 contains 14 residues. The V end was cut by 2 bases, the J end by 2 bases, with 7 bases between. CDR3 in amino acids: CASSERVGNQPQHF. CDR3 bases: TGTGCCAGCAGTGAAAGGGTAGGCAATCAGCCCCAGCATTTT.

The chain is built from TRBV7-9 and TRBJ1-2, with 8 bases fitting TRBD1. Germline CDR1 and CDR2: SEHNR and FQNEAQ (reference sequence). The CDR3 covers 12 residues. The junction had 3 bases not matched to a gene; V was cut back by 5 bases and J by 7 bases. CDR3 nucleotide sequence: TGTGCCAGCAGCGCGACAGGGGCTGGCTACACCTTC. It encodes CASSATGAGYTF.

As DNA, the CDR3 is TGTGCCAGTAGGGAAGGGGGCTCGTACGAGCAGTACTTC. This translates into CASREGGSYEQYF. The V and J genes are TRBV19 and TRBJ2-7, with TRBD1 matching over 7 bases. This CDR3 has 13 amino acids. Per the germline V gene, CDR1 is LNHDA and CDR2 is SQIVND (reference sequence). V shed 6 bases and J 4 bases; nucleotides not matched to a gene: 6.

The chain recombines TRBV7-8 with TRBJ2-7; 8 bases agree with TRBD1. The V and J ends lost 5 bases and 4 bases, in that order; junction bases with no gene match: 7. CDR3 length equals 14 residues. Germline CDR1 SGHVS, CDR2 FQNEAQ. The CDR3 protein is CASSPRDRSYEQYF. Here the CDR3 DNA reads TGTGCCAGCAGCCCGAGGGACAGGAGTTACGAGCAGTACTTC. Combining the CDR3 with reference TRBV7-8 and TRBJ2-7 gives the whole variable domain GAGVSQSPRYKVAKRGQDVALRCDPISGHVSLFWYQQALGQGPEFLTYFQNEAQLDKSGLPSDRFFAERPEGSVSTLKIQRTQQEDSAVYLCASSPRDRSYEQYFGPGTRLTVT.

This clone was counted only a few times. The chain joins TRBV11-1 to TRBJ1-1, with 10 bases lining up with TRBD1. The length of the CDR3 is 17 residues. The trim removed 2 bases at V and 5 bases at J, leaving 11 bases unmatched. Germline loops: CDR1 SGHAT, CDR2 FQDESV (reference sequence). CDR3 region: CASSLYGPGQGRTEAFF. CDR3 coding DNA: TGTGCCAGCAGCTTATACGGTCCGGGACAGGGGCGTACTGAAGCTTTCTTT.

The chain has TRBV7-9 and TRBJ1-2; D uncertain. Per germline, CDR1 SEHNR and CDR2 FQNEAQ (reference sequence). Trimming pared 2 bases from V and 3 bases from J, leaving 10 bases between. There are 14 residues in the CDR3. In nucleotides, the CDR3 is TGTGCCAGCAGCTTAAGTGGCACGTACTATGGCTACACCTTC. The encoded protein is CASSLSGTYYGYTF.

The chain is built from TRBV19 and TRBJ1-5, with D unclear. The germline V and J ends were trimmed by 3 bases and 7 bases, with 13 bases remaining between them. The CDR3 sequence is 14 residues long. Looked up from germline, CDR1 is LNHDA and CDR2 is SQIVND (reference sequence). The CDR3 is CASSMMAVGQPQHF. Written as DNA, the CDR3 is TGTGCCAGTAGTATGATGGCGGTAGGGCAGCCCCAGCATTTT.

The CDR3 here is CASSQGVSGRAAGELFF. Here the CDR3 DNA reads TGTGCCAGCAGCCAAGGGGTCTCCGGGAGGGCCGCCGGGGAGCTGTTTTTT. The V gene is TRBV4-2, the J gene TRBJ2-2, with 8 nucleotides matching TRBD2. The CDR3 has 17 amino acids. With V trimmed by 1 base and J by 6 bases, 10 bases remained unmatched. CDR1 and CDR2 (germline): LGHNA, YNFKEQ.

The chain joins TRBV7-8 to TRBJ1-1; D call uncertain. The V gene lost 3 bases and the J gene lost 3 bases, with 23 bases spanning the gap. Per germline, CDR1 SGHVS and CDR2 FQNEAQ. The CDR3 is 18 amino acids. This CDR3 reads CASSFGEGSVVRDTEAFF. DNA of the CDR3: TGTGCCAGCAGCTTTGGGGAAGGGTCAGTAGTTCGGGACACTGAAGCTTTCTTT.

V and J are TRBV29-1 and TRBJ1-1; D possibly corresponds to TRBD1 (6 bases). V was trimmed by 6 bases and J by 4 bases, leaving 15 bases between them. The germline gives CDR1 SQVTM, CDR2 ANQGSEA. The CDR3 is 13 residues long. CDR3 loop: CSVSRDTGTEAFF. The CDR3 region has the DNA TGCAGCGTGTCCCGGGACACAGGCACTGAAGCTTTCTTT.

This chain links TRBV6-1 with TRBJ2-7; 7 positions match TRBD2. The V gene end was trimmed by 7 bases and the J gene end by 4 bases; junction bases not matched to a gene: 13. Germline CDR1 reads MNHNS; CDR2 reads SASEGT. The CDR3 consists of 15 residues. Here the CDR3 DNA reads TGTGCCAGCACCTACGGGGCGGGAGAAGGGTACGAGCAGTACTTC. Translating it yields CASTYGAGEGYEQYF.

The chain employs TRBV7-7 and TRBJ2-5; TRBD1 is a possible D gene (6 bases). The CDR3 totals 15 residues. Trimming left V 4 bases short and J 2 bases short, with 14 bases between. Germline assignment: CDR1 SSHAT and CDR2 FNYEAQ (reference sequence). As DNA, the CDR3 is TGTGCCAGCAGCTCTACCGGGACACCTCAAGAGACCCAGTACTTC. This translates into CASSSTGTPQETQYF.

The chain recombines TRBV5-6 with TRBJ2-2; D gene ambiguous. Per germline, CDR1 SGHDT and CDR2 YYEEEE. V was pared by 6 bases and J by 6 bases, with 15 bases between. This CDR3 has 14 residues. The CDR3 DNA sequence: TGTGCCAGCATCCTCTCCCCGGAGTCCGGGGAGCTGTTTTTT. Translated: CASILSPESGELFF.

J is TRBJ2-2 and V is TRBV5-1; D is unresolved. This CDR3 is 15 amino acids long. Trimming stripped 4 bases from V and 0 bases from J, with 10 bases between. CDR1 and CDR2 (germline): SGHRS, YFSETQ. This CDR3 reads CASSPRPTNTGELFF. The DNA for the CDR3 is TGCGCCAGCAGCCCACGACCCACGAACACCGGGGAGCTGTTTTTT.

This clone was detected once. The CDR3 coding sequence is TGTGCCAGCAGCTTTTCTTCCCAATCCTCCTACGAGCAGTACTTC. It encodes CASSFSSQSSYEQYF. The chain joins TRBV7-2 to TRBJ2-5, with D uncertain. The end of the DNA is better explained by TRBJ2-7, so the J call may be wrong. Germline V gene lookup returns CDR1 SGHTA and CDR2 FQGNSA. The length of the CDR3 is 15 residues.